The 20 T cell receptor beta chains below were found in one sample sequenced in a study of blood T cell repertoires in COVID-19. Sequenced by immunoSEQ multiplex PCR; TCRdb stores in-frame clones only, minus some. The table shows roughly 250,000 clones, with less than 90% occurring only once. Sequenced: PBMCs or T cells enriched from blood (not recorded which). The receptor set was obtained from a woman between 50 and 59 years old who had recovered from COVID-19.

DNA for the CDR3: TGTGCCAGCAGCTCTCCGGGACAGGGACACTATGGCTACACCTTC. This gives the protein CASSSPGQGHYGYTF. The rearrangement joins TRBV7-2 to TRBJ1-2, with TRBD1 matching over 9 bases. This CDR3 has 15 amino acids. CDR1 is SGHTA and CDR2 is FQGNSA in the germline V gene. Trimming at V came to 4 bases and at J to 3 bases, leaving 6 bases not matched to a gene.

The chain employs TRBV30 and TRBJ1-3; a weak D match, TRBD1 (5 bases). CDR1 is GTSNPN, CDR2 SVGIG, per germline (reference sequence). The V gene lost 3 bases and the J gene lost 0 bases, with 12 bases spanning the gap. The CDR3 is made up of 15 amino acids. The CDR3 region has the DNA TGTGCCTGGAGGAAGCGGGGGTTCTCTGGAAACACCATATATTTT. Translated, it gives CAWRKRGFSGNTIYF.

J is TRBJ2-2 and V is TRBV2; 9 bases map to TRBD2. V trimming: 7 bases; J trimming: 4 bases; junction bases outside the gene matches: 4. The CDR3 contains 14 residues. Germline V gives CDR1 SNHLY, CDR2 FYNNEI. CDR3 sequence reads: CASKTSGGTGELFF. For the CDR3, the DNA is TGTGCCAGCAAGACTAGCGGAGGCACCGGGGAGCTGTTTTTT.

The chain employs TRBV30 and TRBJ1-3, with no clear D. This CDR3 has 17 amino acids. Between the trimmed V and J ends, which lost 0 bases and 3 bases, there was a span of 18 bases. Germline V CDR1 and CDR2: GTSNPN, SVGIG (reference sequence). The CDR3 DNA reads TGTGCCTGGAGTGTGGGAGGGTTAGGAGGACGTGGAAACACCATATATTTT. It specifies CAWSVGGLGGRGNTIYF.

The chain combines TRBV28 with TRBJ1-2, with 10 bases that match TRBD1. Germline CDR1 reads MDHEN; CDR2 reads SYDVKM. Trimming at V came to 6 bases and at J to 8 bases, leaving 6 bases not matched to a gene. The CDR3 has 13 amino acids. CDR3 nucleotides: TGTGCCAGCAGACCGACAGGGGGCGCAGGCTACACCTTC. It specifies CASRPTGGAGYTF.

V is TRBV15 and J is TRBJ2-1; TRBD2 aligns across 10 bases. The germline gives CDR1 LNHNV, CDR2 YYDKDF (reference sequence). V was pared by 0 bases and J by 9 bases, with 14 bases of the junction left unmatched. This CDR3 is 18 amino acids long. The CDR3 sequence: CATSREASGRRGKGEQFF. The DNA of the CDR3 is TGTGCCACCAGCAGAGAGGCTAGCGGGAGACGGGGAAAAGGTGAGCAGTTCTTC.

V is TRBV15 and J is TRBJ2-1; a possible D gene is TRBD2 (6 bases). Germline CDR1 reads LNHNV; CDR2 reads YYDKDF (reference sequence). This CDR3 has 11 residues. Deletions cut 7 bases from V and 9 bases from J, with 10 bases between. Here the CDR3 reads CATTAGTEQFF. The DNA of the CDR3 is TGTGCCACCACGGCGGGAACTGAGCAGTTCTTC. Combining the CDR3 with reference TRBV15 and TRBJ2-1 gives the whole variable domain DAMVIQNPRYQVTQFGKPVTLSCSQTLNHNVMYWYQQKSSQAPKLLFHYYDKDFNNEADTPDNFQSRRPNTSFCFLDIRSPGLGDTAMYLCATTAGTEQFFGPGTRLTVL.

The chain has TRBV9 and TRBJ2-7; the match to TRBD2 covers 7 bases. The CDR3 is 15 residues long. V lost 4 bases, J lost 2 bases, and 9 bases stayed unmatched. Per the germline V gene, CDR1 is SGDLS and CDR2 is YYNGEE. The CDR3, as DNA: TGTGCCAGCAGCCCTAGGGCGGGGGTGGCCTACGAGCAGTACTTC. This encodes CASSPRAGVAYEQYF.

The CDR3 spells CASSLLQGIYTEAFF. The CDR3, as DNA: TGTGCCAGCAGCTTGCTTCAGGGGATTTACACTGAAGCTTTCTTT. The V gene is TRBV5-5, the J gene TRBJ1-1, with a possible D match to TRBD1 (6 bases). V was shortened by 1 base and J by 3 bases, with 13 bases between the two germline ends. CDR3 size: 15 residues. Germline V lookup: CDR1 SGHKS, CDR2 YYEKEE (reference sequence).

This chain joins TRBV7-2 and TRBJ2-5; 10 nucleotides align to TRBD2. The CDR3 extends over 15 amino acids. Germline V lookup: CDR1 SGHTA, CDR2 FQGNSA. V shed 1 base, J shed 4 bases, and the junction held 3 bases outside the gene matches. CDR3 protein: CASSLGLAGAETQYF. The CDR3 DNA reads TGTGCCAGCAGCTTAGGGCTAGCGGGAGCAGAGACCCAGTACTTC.

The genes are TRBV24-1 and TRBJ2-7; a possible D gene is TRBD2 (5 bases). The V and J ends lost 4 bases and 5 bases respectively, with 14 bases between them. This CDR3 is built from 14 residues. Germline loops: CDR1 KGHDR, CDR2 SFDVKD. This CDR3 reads CATSDGMPANEQYF. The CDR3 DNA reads TGTGCCACCAGTGACGGGATGCCTGCCAACGAGCAGTACTTC.

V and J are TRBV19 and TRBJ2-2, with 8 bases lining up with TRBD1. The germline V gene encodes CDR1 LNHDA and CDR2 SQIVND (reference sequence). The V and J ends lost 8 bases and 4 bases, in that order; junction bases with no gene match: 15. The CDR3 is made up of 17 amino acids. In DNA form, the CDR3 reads TGTGCCAGTGCTAAATGGGGGGCAGGGGGCGGCACCGGGGAGCTGTTTTTT. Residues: CASAKWGAGGGTGELFF.

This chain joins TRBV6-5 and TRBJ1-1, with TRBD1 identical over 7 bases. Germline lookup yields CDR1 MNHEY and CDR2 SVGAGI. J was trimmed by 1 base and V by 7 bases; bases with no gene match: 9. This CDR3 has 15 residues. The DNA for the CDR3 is TGTGCCAGCACAACTAGGGGGCGGAAGAACACTGAAGCTTTCTTT. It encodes CASTTRGRKNTEAFF.

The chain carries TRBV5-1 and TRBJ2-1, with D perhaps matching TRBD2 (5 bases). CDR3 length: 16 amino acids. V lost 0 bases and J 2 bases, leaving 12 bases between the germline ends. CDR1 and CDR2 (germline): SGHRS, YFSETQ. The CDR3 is CASSLGGEWAYNEQFF. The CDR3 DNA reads TGCGCCAGCAGCTTGGGTGGGGAGTGGGCCTACAATGAGCAGTTCTTC.

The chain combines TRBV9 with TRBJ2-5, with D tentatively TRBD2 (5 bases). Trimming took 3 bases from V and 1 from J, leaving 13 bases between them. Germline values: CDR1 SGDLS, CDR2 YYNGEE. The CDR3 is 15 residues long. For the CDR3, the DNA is TGTGCCAGCAGCGAGAGGGCGTGGGCCCAAGAGACCCAGTACTTC. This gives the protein CASSERAWAQETQYF.

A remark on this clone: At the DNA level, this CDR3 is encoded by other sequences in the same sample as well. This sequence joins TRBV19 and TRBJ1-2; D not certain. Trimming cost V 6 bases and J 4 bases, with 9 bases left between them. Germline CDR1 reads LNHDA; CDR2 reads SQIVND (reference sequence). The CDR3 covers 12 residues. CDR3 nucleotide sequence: TGTGCCAGTAGCAAAGGAGTCTATGGCTACACCTTC. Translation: CASSKGVYGYTF.

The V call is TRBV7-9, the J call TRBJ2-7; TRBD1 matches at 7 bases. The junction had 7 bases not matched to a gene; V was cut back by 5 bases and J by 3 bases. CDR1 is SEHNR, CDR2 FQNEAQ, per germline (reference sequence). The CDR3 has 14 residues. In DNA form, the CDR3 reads TGTGCCAGCAGCCGACAGGGTCCTAACTACGAGCAGTACTTC. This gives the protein CASSRQGPNYEQYF.

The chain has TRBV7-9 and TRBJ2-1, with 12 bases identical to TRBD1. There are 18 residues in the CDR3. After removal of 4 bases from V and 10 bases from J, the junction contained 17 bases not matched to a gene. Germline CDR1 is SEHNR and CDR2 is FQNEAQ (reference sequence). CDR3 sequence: CASSWGQGASGTRGEQFF. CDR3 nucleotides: TGTGCCAGCAGCTGGGGACAGGGGGCTTCCGGGACTAGAGGCGAGCAGTTCTTC.

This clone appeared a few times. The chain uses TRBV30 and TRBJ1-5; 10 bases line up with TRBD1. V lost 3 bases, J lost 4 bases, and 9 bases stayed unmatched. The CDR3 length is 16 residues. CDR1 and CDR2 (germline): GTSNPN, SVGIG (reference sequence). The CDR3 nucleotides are TGTGCCTGGAGAAGTCCTAGACAGGGGGCTAATCAGCCCCAGCATTTT. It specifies CAWRSPRQGANQPQHF.

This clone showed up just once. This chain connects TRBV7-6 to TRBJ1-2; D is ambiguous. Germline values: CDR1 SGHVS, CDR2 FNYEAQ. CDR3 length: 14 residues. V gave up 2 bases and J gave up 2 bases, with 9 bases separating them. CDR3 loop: CASSLNNQNYGYTF. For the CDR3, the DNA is TGTGCCAGCAGCTTAAACAACCAGAACTATGGCTACACCTTC.